This TCR beta chain came from a study of low-dose radiotherapy and immunotherapy resistance in tumors. About the research overall: One day before radiation and immunotherapy, intravenous cyclophosphamide 200 mg/m2 was administered, with this repeated every two weeks.

In the case of this clonotype: A read error likely explains this, since a far larger clone differs by one base.

As for time point: after trial treatment. Treatment of the sample: LDRT plus nivolumab, ipilimumab, low-dose cyclophosphamide and aspirin (RACIN trial). TRAV- and TRBV-specific primers primed first-strand cDNA, covering alpha and beta chains. TCRs underwent about 22 PCR cycles of amplification with a constant-region primer and V-primer adapter. MiXCR, run by TCRdb on the reads, gives a single entry per CDR3 protein. Found here are roughly 100,000 distinct CDR3 sequences, around 21% of them singletons; the top ten hold over 4%. Per the germline V gene, CDR1 is SEHNR and CDR2 is FQNEAQ (reference sequence). J gave up 5 bases and V 5 bases, and 7 bases lay outside the gene matches. CDR3 length: 14 amino acids.

The rearrangement links TRBV7-9 to TRBJ2-7; 9 bases agree with TRBD1. The TCR sequence derives from a male donor with prostate cancer. The source material was PBMCs, sampled after low-dose radiotherapy plus immunotherapy. The CDR3 reads CASSRDRAYDEQYF. The CDR3 DNA reads as TGTGCCAGCAGCCGGGACAGGGCATATGACGAGCAGTACTTC.